The 15 T cell receptor beta chains given below trace back to one sample, sequenced in a study of tumor and adjacent non-tumor tissue in lung cancer. This sample's RNA came from whole unsorted tissue. The library came from three nested PCR rounds adapted from ARM-PCR protocols. TCRdb used MiXCR to reprocess the multiplex PCR reads, holding one entry per CDR3 protein. In the table there are 200,000 or so distinct CDR3 sequences, 60% to 75% of which are singletons. The sequenced sample consisted of lung tumor tissue. The receptor source for this set is a man aged 55 to 70 with non-small cell lung cancer.

This clonotype was seen at least ten times. V and J are TRBV20-1 and TRBJ1-2; no clear D gene. The germline V gene has CDR1 DFQATT and CDR2 SNEGSKA (reference sequence). There are 15 residues in the CDR3. V lost 0 bases and J lost 4, with 15 bases in between. The CDR3 region has the DNA TGCAGTGCTAGAGATCCCTCAGGAGAGTCCTATGGCTACACCTTC. It specifies CSARDPSGESYGYTF.

This clonotype came up a few times. The CDR3 loop is CSEEAGQGVGVTEAFF. The CDR3 DNA sequence: TGCAGTGAGGAAGCCGGACAGGGGGTTGGGGTCACTGAAGCTTTCTTT. This chain links TRBV20-1 with TRBJ1-1; 10 nucleotides agree with TRBD1. V lost 7 bases to trimming and J lost 4 bases; unmatched junction nucleotides: 15. The CDR3 has 16 residues. Germline assignment: CDR1 DFQATT and CDR2 SNEGSKA (reference sequence).

The chain combines TRBV5-6 with TRBJ2-5; D possibly corresponds to TRBD2 (5 bases). Germline CDR1 is SGHDT and CDR2 is YYEEEE. Trimming took off 10 bases at V and 5 bases at J, with 18 bases between the two ends. The CDR3 runs 13 residues. The CDR3 is CAGSIRGTETQYF. CDR3 in DNA: TGTGCCGGCTCCATCCGGGGTACGGAGACCCAGTACTTC.

Worth noting for this clonotype: A junction boundary mismatches the germline segment, possibly from a read error. This chain uses TRBV20-1 with TRBJ2-5; possibly TRBD1 for D (6 bases). CDR1 is DFQATT and CDR2 is SNEGSKA in the germline V gene (reference sequence). This CDR3 comprises 12 residues. CDR3 loop: CNATGNQETPYF. The CDR3 DNA follows: TGTAATGCTACAGGGAACCAAGAGACCCCGTACTTC.

This clonotype has a count of ten or more. The chain couples TRBV6-5 to TRBJ2-2; D unclear. Deletions cut 7 bases from V and 4 bases from J, with 19 bases between. The germline V gene has CDR1 MNHEY and CDR2 SVGAGI. The CDR3 contains 16 residues. The CDR3 DNA reads TGTGCCAGCAAGTTCGGGTCAACAGAGACCACCGGGGAGCTGTTTTTT. Protein sequence: CASKFGSTETTGELFF.

Concerning this clonotype: Mismatch with germline at one junction end may stem from a read error. The chain carries TRBV28 and TRBJ1-1; D uncertain. Germline lookup yields CDR1 MDHEN and CDR2 SYDVKM. This CDR3 is built from 12 residues. The CDR3 nucleotides are TGTGCCAGCAGTGCTAGACACACAGAAGCTTTCTTT. It codes for CASSARHTEAFF.

There are many counts of this clonotype. This sequence joins TRBV12-3 or TRBV12-4 and TRBJ2-5; D is tentatively TRBD1 or TRBD2 (5 bases each). The CDR3 contains 17 residues. Trimming stripped 3 bases from V and 4 bases from J, with 21 bases between. CDR3 region: CASSFRQLRGGGETQYF. CDR3 sequence (DNA): TGTGCCAGCAGTTTTCGACAGTTGAGGGGCGGCGGAGAGACCCAGTACTTC.

In its sample, this clonotype was seen once. A junction boundary mismatches the germline segment, possibly from a read error. The chain has TRBV20-1 and TRBJ2-3; the D call may be TRBD1 or TRBD2 (5 bases each). In germline, CDR1 is DFQATT, CDR2 SNEGSKA (reference sequence). The CDR3 sequence is 14 residues long. DNA of the CDR3: TGCAGTGCCAGTTGGCGTTCCCGGCTGGGGACGCACTATTTT. Translating it yields CSASWRSRLGTHYF.

Note on this clonotype: One junction end does not reproduce the germline sequence, and a read error may be involved. The V call is TRBV20-1, the J call TRBJ1-4, with D perhaps matching TRBD1 (5 bases). The CDR3 has 13 amino acids. Germline CDR1 is DFQATT and CDR2 is SNEGSKA (reference sequence). The CDR3 sequence: CSAARGVNEELFF. The CDR3 bases are TGCAGTGCCGCAAGGGGAGTTAATGAAGAACTGTTTTTT.

Regarding this clonotype: The junction does not match germline at one end; this may be a read error. The chain is built from TRBV20-1 and TRBJ2-1; D gene uncertain. Germline V lookup: CDR1 DFQATT, CDR2 SNEGSKA (reference sequence). The CDR3 totals 16 residues. CDR3 in DNA: TGCAGTGCTAGAGACGCTAGTGGGCCCCGTTACAATGAGGAGTTCTTC. Protein: CSARDASGPRYNEEFF.

This clonotype has just a few counts. Being one base from a much bigger clone, this may be a read error. Here the CDR3 omits its conserved ending phenylalanine or tryptophan, so a read error is the likely source. The rearrangement links TRBV20-1 to TRBJ1-2; D might be TRBD1 (5 bases). V was pared by 1 base and J by 3 bases, with 6 bases between. Per germline, CDR1 DFQATT and CDR2 SNEGSKA (reference sequence). CDR3 size: 12 residues. The CDR3 region is CSARVGDYGYTS. As DNA, the CDR3 is TGCAGTGCTAGAGTGGGGGACTATGGCTACACCTCC.

The rearrangement joins TRBV6-1 to TRBJ1-6; D gene ambiguous. This CDR3 contains 12 residues. CDR1 is MNHNS, CDR2 SASEGT, per germline. V lost 10 bases, J lost 9 bases, and 13 bases lay in between. The CDR3 DNA reads as TGTGCCAATGGACTTCAAGGTTCACCCCTCCACTTT. Translated: CANGLQGSPLHF.

This chain joins TRBV20-1 and TRBJ1-1; D is perhaps TRBD1 (5 bases). The CDR3 spans 16 residues. Germline CDR1 and CDR2: DFQATT and SNEGSKA (reference sequence). The V gene lost 0 bases and the J gene lost 8 bases, with 22 bases spanning the gap. As DNA, the CDR3 is TGCAGTGCTAGAGAACGGGGGGGAGTGGGGGGGGTCGAAGCTTTCTTT. As protein: CSARERGGVGGVEAFF.

The chain uses TRBV7-2 and TRBJ1-2, with 9 bases matching TRBD1. Per germline, CDR1 SGHTA and CDR2 FQGNSA. The CDR3 sequence is 14 residues long. Trimming at V came to 4 bases and at J to 2 bases, leaving 2 bases not matched to a gene. The CDR3 DNA reads TGTGCCAGCAGCTACGACAGGGGGAACTATGGCTACACCTTC. Residues: CASSYDRGNYGYTF.

The V gene is TRBV12-3 or TRBV12-4, the J gene TRBJ2-3; D is ambiguous. V lost 8 bases to trimming and J lost 2 bases, with 14 bases between them. This CDR3 region has 14 residues. The CDR3 reads CASVFSPSTDTQYF. CDR3 DNA sequence: TGTGCCAGCGTCTTTAGCCCATCCACAGATACGCAGTATTTT.